This is a list of T cell receptor beta chains from one sample in a study of T cell repertoires in cytomegalovirus infection. Their antigens remain unidentified. TCRdb ran MiXCR on the reads and lists one entry per CDR3 protein. This table holds hundreds of thousands of distinct CDR3 sequences, approximately 31% found once. Sequences were derived from cultured CD8+ T cells from PBMCs, sampled from culture after CMV antigen stimulation. The source is a human donor in good health (CMV status not recorded). Some clones in this sample may be carry-over from other donors' samples. The CDR3 runs from the conserved cysteine through the conserved F or W. A D gene is named only where the DNA matches it firmly. Clone size is stated in some rows and not others, as once, few, many or a class when expanded.

CDR3 DNA,CDR3 protein,J gene,clone size,D gene,V gene
TGTGCTAGTGGTCCGACAGGGATTCATGAGCAGTTCTTC,CASGPTGIHEQFF,TRBJ2-1,NA,TRBD1,TRBV12-5
TGTGCCAGCAGTTACTGGGACACTACCTCCTCCTCTGGGGCCAACGTCCTGACTTTC,CASSYWDTTSSSGANVLTF,TRBJ2-6,many,NA,TRBV6-5
TGTGCCAGCAGCTTAAGGGAGGCGGGGGGGCCTCGTGGCACAGATACGCAGTATTTT,CASSLREAGGPRGTDTQYF,TRBJ2-3,few,TRBD2,TRBV7-6
TGTGCCAGCAGCCCTTTACCTGACAGGGGAAGGACGAATTGGGGGGAAGCTTTCTTT,CASSPLPDRGRTNWGEAFF,TRBJ1-1,NA,TRBD1,TRBV7-8
TGTGCCAGCAGCCCATTAGGTCGGGGAGTGGGCGCTTTCTTT,CASSPLGRGVGAFF,TRBJ1-1,many,NA,TRBV7-6
TGTGCCAGCAGTTTATATTTACAGGGTAATGAGCAGTTCTTC,CASSLYLQGNEQFF,TRBJ2-1,NA,NA,TRBV27
TGTGCCACCCGGGACCCGGTACAGGCCAAGTCAATTCACAATGAGCAGTTCTTC,CATRDPVQAKSIHNEQFF,TRBJ2-1,NA,NA,TRBV10-3
TGTGCCAGCAGTTACATGCTAGCGGAGGGGGCGGGTACGCAGTATTTT,CASSYMLAEGAGTQYF,TRBJ2-3,NA,NA,TRBV6-5
TGTGCTAGTGGCCCGGGACGGCGTAACTACGAGCAGTACTTC,CASGPGRRNYEQYF,TRBJ2-7,NA,NA,TRBV12-5
TGTGCCAGCAGCTTAGGATCGGGCACTAATGAAAAACTGTTTTTT,CASSLGSGTNEKLFF,TRBJ1-4,many,NA,TRBV7-2
TGCGCCAGCAGCCAGACACCTCCCGCGGACAGGGTATACAATGAGCAGTTCTTC,CASSQTPPADRVYNEQFF,TRBJ2-1,few,TRBD1,TRBV4-1
TGTGCCAGCAGCCAAGATCAACTGGGAGCGGGGGGGCCTGGAGATACGCAGTATTTT,CASSQDQLGAGGPGDTQYF,TRBJ2-3,NA,TRBD2,TRBV4-2
TGTGCCAGCAGTTTATCGCCCCGGGAGCAGTTCTTC,CASSLSPREQFF,TRBJ2-1,NA,NA,TRBV28
TGTGCCAGCACCCCCCCGGAGGGGGAGGGATACAATGAGCAGTTCTTC,CASTPPEGEGYNEQFF,TRBJ2-1,many,NA,TRBV7-9
TGTGCCAGCAGCTTAACAGGGGTCCTCACCGGGGAGCTGTTTTTT,CASSLTGVLTGELFF,TRBJ2-2,many,TRBD1,TRBV7-6
TGTGCCAGCAGTTCCCTCCATGAAAAACTGTTTTTT,CASSSLHEKLFF,TRBJ1-4,NA,NA,TRBV12-3/TRBV12-4
TGTGCCAGCAGTACCGGGCCTGCAATTAATGAAAAACTGTTTTTT,CASSTGPAINEKLFF,TRBJ1-4,NA,NA,TRBV6-6
TGTGCCAGCATATCCGGGACAGGGGGCGTCCAAGAGACCCAGTACTTC,CASISGTGGVQETQYF,TRBJ2-5,NA,TRBD1,TRBV6-1
TGTGCCACCAGCAGAGATGACGGGGGGGTCACAGATACGCAGTATTTT,CATSRDDGGVTDTQYF,TRBJ2-3,few,TRBD2,TRBV15
TGTGCCAGCAGCTTAGTAGACCCTGAGGGCCAAGAGACCCAGTACTTC,CASSLVDPEGQETQYF,TRBJ2-5,few,NA,TRBV7-9
TGTGCCAGCAGCACGGGACTAGCGGTGAACACCGGGGAGCTGTTTTTT,CASSTGLAVNTGELFF,TRBJ2-2,few,TRBD2,TRBV6-2/TRBV6-3
TGTGCCAGCAGCTTGGGTCCGCAAAATGAGCAGTTCTTC,CASSLGPQNEQFF,TRBJ2-1,few,NA,TRBV5-4
TGTGCCAGCAGCTTCGCACTCGGGGCCACCGAGCAGTTCTTC,CASSFALGATEQFF,TRBJ2-1,NA,NA,TRBV7-9
TGCGCCAGCAGCCAAGACTCGCGGGGGCCCTCTAGCACAGATACGCAGTATTTT,CASSQDSRGPSSTDTQYF,TRBJ2-3,NA,NA,TRBV4-1
TGTGCCAGCAGCCCCTCATACGGGGGGAACTATGGCTACACCTTC,CASSPSYGGNYGYTF,TRBJ1-2,NA,NA,TRBV7-9
TGTGCCAGCAAAGACTATGAGCAGTTCTTC,CASKDYEQFF,TRBJ2-1,NA,NA,TRBV2